This TCR beta chain was recovered during a study of OX40 agonist ivuxolimab in advanced cancers. J was trimmed by 5 bases and V by 6 bases; bases with no gene match: 7. The CDR3 covers 14 residues. Looked up from germline, CDR1 is LNHDA and CDR2 is SQIVND (reference sequence). TCRdb's table, derived via immunoSEQ multiplex PCR, lists solely in-frame clones and lacks some. The profile shows tens of thousands of clones, about 90% of them singletons. V and J are TRBV19 and TRBJ2-5; 9 nucleotides line up with TRBD1. This clonotype was sampled from an adult with an advanced solid tumor such as melanoma, head and neck, liver or kidney cancer. The specimen was CD4+ or CD8+ T cells sorted from blood, collected in a trial of the OX40 agonist ivuxolimab. Here the CDR3 reads CASSPQGASETQYF. The CDR3 DNA sequence: TGTGCCAGTAGCCCACAGGGGGCCTCGGAGACCCAGTACTTC. The entire variable domain, with the rest obtained from reference TRBV19 and TRBJ2-5, is as follows: DGGITQSPKYLFRKEGQNVTLSCEQNLNHDAMYWYRQDPGQGLRLIYYSQIVNDFQKGDIAEGYSVSREKKESFPLTVTSAQKNPTAFYLCASSPQGASETQYFGPGTRLLVL.